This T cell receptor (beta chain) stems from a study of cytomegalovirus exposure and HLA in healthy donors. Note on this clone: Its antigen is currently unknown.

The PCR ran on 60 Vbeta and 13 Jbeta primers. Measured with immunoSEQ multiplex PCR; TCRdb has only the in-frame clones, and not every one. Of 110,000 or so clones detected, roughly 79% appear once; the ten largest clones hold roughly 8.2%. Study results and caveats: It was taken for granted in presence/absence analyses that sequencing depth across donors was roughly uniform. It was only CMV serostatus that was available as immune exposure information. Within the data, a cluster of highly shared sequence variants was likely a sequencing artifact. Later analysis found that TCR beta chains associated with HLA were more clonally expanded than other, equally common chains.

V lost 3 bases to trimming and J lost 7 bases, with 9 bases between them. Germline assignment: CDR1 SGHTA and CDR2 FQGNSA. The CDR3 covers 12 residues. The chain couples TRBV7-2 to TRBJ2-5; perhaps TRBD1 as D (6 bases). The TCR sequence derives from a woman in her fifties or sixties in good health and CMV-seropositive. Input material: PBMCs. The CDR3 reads CASSFLTGTQYF. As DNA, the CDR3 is TGTGCCAGCAGCTTCCTGACAGGGACCCAGTACTTC.